This is a list of T cell receptor beta chains from one sample in a study of pediatric ulcerative colitis. The protocol was immunoSEQ multiplex PCR, while the TCRdb copy is restricted to in-frame clones and leaves out a portion. The data show 44,000 or so clones, around 76% seen once. Material: gut tissue. These TCRs come from a girl aged 10 to 17 with moderate ulcerative colitis. Both conserved end residues are part of each CDR3. D genes are given only for firm matches. Expanded clones are given a class, and other clones once, few, many or no size at all.

>TRBD1|TRBJ1-2|TRBV7-2|few
TGTGCCAGCAGCTTAACAGGGGGCATCTACTATGGCTACACCTTC
CASSLTGGIYYGYTF
>TRBD1|TRBJ2-7|TRBV30|-
TGTGCCTGGAGTCTTCGACAGGGCTCCTACGAGCAGTACTTC
CAWSLRQGSYEQYF
>-|TRBJ2-7|TRBV6-5|-
TGTGCCAGCAGTTACTCGTATAGGAACGAGCAGTACTTC
CASSYSYRNEQYF
>-|TRBJ1-1|TRBV5-6|-
TGTGCCAGCAGCTTGAGATCGAGAGGGCCCACTGAAGCTTTCTTT
CASSLRSRGPTEAFF
>TRBD1|TRBJ2-3|TRBV19|-
TGTGCCACCCAGACAGGGGGTTTCACAGATACGCAGTATTTT
CATQTGGFTDTQYF
>TRBD2|TRBJ2-7|TRBV2|-
TGTGCCAGCAGTGAAGCGTGGGCGGGGAGGGGAAAGCAGTACTTC
CASSEAWAGRGKQYF
>-|TRBJ2-2|TRBV7-2|-
TGTGCCAGCAGCTTATTCGGCACCGGGGAGCTGTTTTTT
CASSLFGTGELFF
>-|TRBJ1-2|TRBV5-1|few
TGCGCCAGCAGCGATGGGAACTATGGCTACACCTTC
CASSDGNYGYTF
>-|TRBJ2-7|TRBV7-2|once
TGTGCCAGCAGCTTAATGCACTACGAGCAGTACTTC
CASSLMHYEQYF
>-|TRBJ2-3|TRBV7-2|-
TGTGCCAGCAGCTTCGTGCCTAGAGGGTGGGACACAGATACGCAGTATTTT
CASSFVPRGWDTDTQYF
>-|TRBJ2-1|TRBV4-1|-
TGCGCCAGCAGCCCTATAAATGGGGATGAGCAGTTCTTC
CASSPINGDEQFF
>-|TRBJ2-1|TRBV10-1|-
TGCGCCAGCAGATGTCAGGGGGAGGGCGGTGAGCAGTTCTTC
CASRCQGEGGEQFF